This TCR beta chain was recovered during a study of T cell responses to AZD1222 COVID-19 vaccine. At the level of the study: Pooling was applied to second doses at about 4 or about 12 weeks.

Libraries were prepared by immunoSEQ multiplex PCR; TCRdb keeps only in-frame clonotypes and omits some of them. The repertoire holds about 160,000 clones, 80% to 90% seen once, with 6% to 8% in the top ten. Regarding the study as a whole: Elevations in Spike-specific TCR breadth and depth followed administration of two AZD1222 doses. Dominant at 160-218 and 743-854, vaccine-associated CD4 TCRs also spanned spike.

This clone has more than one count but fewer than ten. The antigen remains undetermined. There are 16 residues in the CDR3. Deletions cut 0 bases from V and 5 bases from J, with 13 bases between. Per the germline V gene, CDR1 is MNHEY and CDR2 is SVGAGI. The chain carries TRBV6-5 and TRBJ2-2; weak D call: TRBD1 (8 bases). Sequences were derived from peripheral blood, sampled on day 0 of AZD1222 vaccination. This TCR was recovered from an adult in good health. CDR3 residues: CASSYSYRGGTGELFF. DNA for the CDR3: TGTGCCAGCAGTTACTCCTACAGGGGGGGTACCGGGGAGCTGTTTTTT.